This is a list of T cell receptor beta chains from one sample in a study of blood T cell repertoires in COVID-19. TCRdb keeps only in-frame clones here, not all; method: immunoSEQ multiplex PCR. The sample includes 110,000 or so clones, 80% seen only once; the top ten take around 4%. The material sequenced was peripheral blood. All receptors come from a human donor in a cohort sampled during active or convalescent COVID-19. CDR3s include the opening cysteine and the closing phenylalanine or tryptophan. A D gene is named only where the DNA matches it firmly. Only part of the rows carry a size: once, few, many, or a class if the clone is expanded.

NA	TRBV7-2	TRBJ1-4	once	CASSPAGISEKLFF	TGTGCCAGCAGCCCTGCGGGCATTAGTGAAAAACTGTTTTTT
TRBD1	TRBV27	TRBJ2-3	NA	CASSVTGSTDTQYF	TGTGCCAGCAGTGTGACAGGGAGCACAGATACGCAGTATTTT
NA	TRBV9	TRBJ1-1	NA	CASSVISGVNTEAFF	TGTGCCAGCAGCGTAATCTCAGGGGTAAACACTGAAGCTTTCTTT
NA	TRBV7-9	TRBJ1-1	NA	CASSPNLGTDGRTTEAFF	TGTGCCAGCAGCCCTAATCTGGGGACTGATGGGCGGACCACTGAAGCTTTCTTT
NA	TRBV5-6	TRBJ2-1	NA	CASSWSGGLLSSYNEQFF	TGTGCCAGCAGCTGGAGTGGGGGCTTATTGAGCTCCTACAATGAGCAGTTCTTC
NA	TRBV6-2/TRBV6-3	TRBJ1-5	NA	CASSYSTDSNQPQHF	TGTGCCAGCAGTTACTCTACGGACAGTAATCAGCCCCAGCATTTT
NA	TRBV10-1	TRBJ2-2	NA	CASSESVRAGELFF	TGCGCCAGCAGTGAGTCCGTGCGGGCCGGGGAGCTGTTTTTT
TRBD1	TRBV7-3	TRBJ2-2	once	CASSPNRGTGELFF	TGTGCCAGCAGCCCAAACAGGGGAACCGGGGAGCTGTTTTTT
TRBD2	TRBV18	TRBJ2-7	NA	CASSPSAGEVEQYF	TGTGCCAGCTCACCCTCAGCGGGAGAAGTCGAGCAGTACTTC
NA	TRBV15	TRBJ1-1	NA	CATSRGGEGNTEAFF	TGTGCCACCAGCAGAGGAGGCGAGGGGAACACTGAAGCTTTCTTT
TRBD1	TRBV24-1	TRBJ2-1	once	CATGRTGAKEEQFF	TGTGCCACCGGGCGGACAGGGGCAAAAGAAGAGCAGTTCTTC
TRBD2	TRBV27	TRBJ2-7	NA	CASSLWSASGRASSYEQYF	TGTGCCAGCAGTTTATGGTCCGCTAGCGGGAGGGCCAGCTCCTACGAGCAGTACTTC
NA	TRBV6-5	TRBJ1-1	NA	CASSYTVGETEAFF	TGTGCCAGCAGTTACACAGTTGGGGAGACTGAAGCTTTCTTT
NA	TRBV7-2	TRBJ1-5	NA	CASSVDHSNQPQHF	TGTGCCAGCAGCGTAGATCATAGCAATCAGCCCCAGCATTTT
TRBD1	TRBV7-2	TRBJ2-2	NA	CASSQGQGNTGELFF	TGTGCCAGCAGCCAAGGACAGGGTAACACCGGGGAGCTGTTTTTT
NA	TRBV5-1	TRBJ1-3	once	CASSSGTTGNTIYF	TGCGCCAGCAGCTCCGGGACAACTGGAAACACCATATATTTT
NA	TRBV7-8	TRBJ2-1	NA	CASSSGLYNEQFF	TGTGCCAGCAGCTCGGGACTTTACAATGAGCAGTTCTTC
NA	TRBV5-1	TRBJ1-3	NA	CASSLGVNAISGNTIYF	TGCGCCAGCAGCTTGGGTGTCAATGCTATCTCTGGAAACACCATATATTTT
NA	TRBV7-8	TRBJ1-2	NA	CASSSNAQGSGGYTF	TGTGCCAGCAGCTCCAACGCTCAGGGATCTGGGGGCTACACCTTC
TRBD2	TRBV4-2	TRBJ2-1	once	CASRQRLAGDNEQFF	TGTGCCAGCAGGCAAAGACTAGCGGGGGACAATGAGCAGTTCTTC
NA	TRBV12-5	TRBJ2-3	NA	CASGLFFITRSSDTQYF	TGTGCTAGTGGTTTGTTTTTTATCACTCGGTCTTCAGATACGCAGTATTTT
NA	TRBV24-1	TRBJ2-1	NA	CATSGTASFYNEQFF	TGTGCCACCAGTGGCACAGCATCCTTTTACAATGAGCAGTTCTTC
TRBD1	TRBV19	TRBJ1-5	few	CASMGDRGGFGNQPQHF	TGTGCCAGTATGGGGGACAGGGGTGGATTCGGCAATCAGCCCCAGCATTTT
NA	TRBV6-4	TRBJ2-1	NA	CASSRGGSYNEQFF	TGTGCCAGCAGTAGGGGGGGGTCCTACAATGAGCAGTTCTTC
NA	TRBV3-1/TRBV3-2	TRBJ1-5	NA	CASSQDGGSNQPQHF	TGTGCCAGCAGCCAAGATGGGGGCAGCAATCAGCCCCAGCATTTT
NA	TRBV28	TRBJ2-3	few	CASRTTGTSQYF	TGTGCCAGCAGGACCACCGGGACTTCCCAGTATTTT
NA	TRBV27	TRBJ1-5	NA	CASRRGTDSNQPQHF	TGTGCCAGCAGGAGGGGGACGGATAGCAATCAGCCCCAGCATTTT
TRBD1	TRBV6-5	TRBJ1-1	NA	CASRGQWNTEAFF	TGTGCCAGCAGGGGACAGTGGAACACTGAAGCTTTCTTT